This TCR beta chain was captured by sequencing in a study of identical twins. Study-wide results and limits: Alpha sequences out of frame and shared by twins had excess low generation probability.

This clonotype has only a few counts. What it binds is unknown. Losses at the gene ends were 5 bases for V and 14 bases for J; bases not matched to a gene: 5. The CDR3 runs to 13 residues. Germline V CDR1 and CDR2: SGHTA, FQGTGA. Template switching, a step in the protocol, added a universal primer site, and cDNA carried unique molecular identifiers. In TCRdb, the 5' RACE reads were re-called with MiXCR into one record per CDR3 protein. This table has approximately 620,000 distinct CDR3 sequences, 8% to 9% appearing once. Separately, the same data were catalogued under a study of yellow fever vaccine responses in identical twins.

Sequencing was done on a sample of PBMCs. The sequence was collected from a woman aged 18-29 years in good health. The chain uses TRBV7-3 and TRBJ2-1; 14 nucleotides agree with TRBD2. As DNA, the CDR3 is TGTGCCAGCAGCCAGACTAGCGGGGGGGCGGAGTTCTTC. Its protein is CASSQTSGGAEFF.